This T cell receptor (beta chain) derives from a study of memory CD4+ T cells and cytomegalovirus serostatus. Points from the study as a whole: A US-trained random forest predicted CMV serostatus with median AUC around 0.9.

CDR1 and CDR2 from the germline V gene are SNHLY and FYNNEI. There are 12 residues in the CDR3. V was shortened by 2 bases and J by 1 base, with 2 bases between the two germline ends. The repertoire was sequenced with immunoSEQ multiplex PCR; TCRdb's copy has only in-frame clones and lacks some. Among around 84,000 clones listed, around 80% were seen once. Concerning this clone: Its antigen is still unknown.

The sort gate was single viable CD3+CD4+CD8-CD45RO+ cells for memory CD4+ T cells. CD4+ T cells were isolated by positive magnetic selection. This TCR was recovered from an adult in good health and CMV-seronegative. Sequenced input: memory CD4+ T cells from blood. This chain uses TRBV2 with TRBJ1-1; D call uncertain. In DNA form, the CDR3 reads TGTGCCAGCAGTGAACCGAACACTGAAGCTTTCTTT. It is translated as CASSEPNTEAFF.